The clone carrying this T cell receptor beta chain was seen a handful of times. What it binds is not known. The germline V gene has CDR1 SGHRS and CDR2 YFSETQ. The ends were cut back, 2 bases at V and 3 bases at J, with 8 bases in the middle. The CDR3 covers 14 residues. The data stem from a study of T cells after yellow fever vaccination. Study at large: It was SMART-Seq v4 Ultra Low Input that prepared the fractions with low cell numbers.

Study findings and constraints: Repertoires obtained by FACS sorting could include abundant clonotypes that entered as contaminants from the bulk population. Detected again after the booster were most primary-vaccination clones, at almost 97% CD4 and 70% to 90% CD8.

TCRdb ran MiXCR on the 5' RACE reads and lists one entry per CDR3 protein. In the table there are just under 600,000 distinct CDR3 sequences, about 13% of which are singletons. The specimen was PBMCs, collected on the day of the yellow fever booster vaccination. The receptor comes from a man younger than 40 who received the YFV17D yellow fever vaccine. This chain connects TRBV5-1 to TRBJ2-2; D is unclear. CDR3 nucleotides: TGCGCCAGCAGCTTCCTTCGCGACACCGGGGAGCTGTTTTTT. Its translation is CASSFLRDTGELFF.